This record covers a single T cell receptor beta chain. The V end was cut by 6 bases, the J end by 8 bases, with 10 bases between. CDR3 size: 11 residues. The data stem from a study of blood T cells in healthy people across ages. The authors ran a second PCR of about 6 to 11 cycles using a sample-barcoded 5' primer and a J-beta primer mix. Each CDR3 protein is one row after TCRdb ran MiXCR on the 5' RACE reads. The sample lists around 1,000,000 distinct CDR3 sequences, less than 25% seen once, with approximately 0.7% in the top ten. This sample was shared with a second study, whose subject was T cells of mothers and their children.

Sequenced: blood. The sequence was obtained from a girl aged 2 to 9 in good health. The chain links TRBV12-3 or TRBV12-4 to TRBJ1-2; D ambiguous. The CDR3 here is CASSTNGGYTF. The CDR3 DNA reads as TGTGCCAGCAGCACTAACGGCGGCTACACCTTC.